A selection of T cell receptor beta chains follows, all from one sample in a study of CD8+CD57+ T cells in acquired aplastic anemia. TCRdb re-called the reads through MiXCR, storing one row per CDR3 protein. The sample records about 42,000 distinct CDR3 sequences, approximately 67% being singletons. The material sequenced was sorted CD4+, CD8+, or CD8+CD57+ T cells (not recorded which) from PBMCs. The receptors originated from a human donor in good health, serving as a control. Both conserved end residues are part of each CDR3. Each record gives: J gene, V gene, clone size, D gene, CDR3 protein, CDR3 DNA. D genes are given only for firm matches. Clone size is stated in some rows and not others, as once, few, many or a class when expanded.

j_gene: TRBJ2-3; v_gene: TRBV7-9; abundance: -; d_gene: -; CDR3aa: CASSLPDSTDTQYF; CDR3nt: TGTGCCAGCAGCTTACCAGATAGCACAGATACGCAGTATTTT
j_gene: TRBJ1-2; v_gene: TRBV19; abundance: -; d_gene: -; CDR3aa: CASSIPLGGHGYTF; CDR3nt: TGTGCCAGTAGTATACCCCTAGGAGGACATGGCTACACCTTC
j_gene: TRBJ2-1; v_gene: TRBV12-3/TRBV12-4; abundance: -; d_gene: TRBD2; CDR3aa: CANSLQRRGGPGNEQFF; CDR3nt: TGTGCCAACAGCTTACAACGGCGGGGGGGCCCGGGCAATGAGCAGTTCTTC
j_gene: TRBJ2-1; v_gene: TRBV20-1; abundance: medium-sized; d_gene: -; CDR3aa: CSARGLNEQFF; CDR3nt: TGCAGTGCTAGGGGCCTCAATGAGCAGTTCTTC
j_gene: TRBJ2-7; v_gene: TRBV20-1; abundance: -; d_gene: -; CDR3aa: CSAVDRRSTYEQYF; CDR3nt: TGCAGTGCTGTTGACAGGCGCTCGACCTACGAGCAGTACTTC
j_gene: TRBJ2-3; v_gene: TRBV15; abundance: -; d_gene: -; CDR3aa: CATSFDSSYTDTQYF; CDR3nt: TGTGCCACCAGCTTTGACAGCTCCTACACAGATACGCAGTATTTT
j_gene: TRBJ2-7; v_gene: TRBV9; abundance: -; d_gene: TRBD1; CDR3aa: CASSAGQGTYEQYF; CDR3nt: TGTGCCAGCAGCGCGGGACAGGGAACCTACGAGCAGTACTTC
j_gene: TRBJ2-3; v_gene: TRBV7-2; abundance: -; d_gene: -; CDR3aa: CASSLADLNTQYF; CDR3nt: TGTGCCAGCAGCTTGGCCGACTTGAATACGCAGTATTTT
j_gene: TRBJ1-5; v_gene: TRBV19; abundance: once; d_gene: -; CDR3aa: CASKLGPSNQPQHF; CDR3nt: TGTGCCAGTAAGTTGGGGCCTAGCAATCAGCCCCAGCATTTT
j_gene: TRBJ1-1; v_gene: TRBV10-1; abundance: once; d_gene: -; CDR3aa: CASSDTATEAFF; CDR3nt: TGCGCCAGCAGTGACACTGCAACTGAAGCTTTCTTT
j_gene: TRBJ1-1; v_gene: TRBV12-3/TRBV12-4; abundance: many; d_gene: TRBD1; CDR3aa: CASSYLQGYDFF; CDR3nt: TGTGCCAGCAGTTACTTACAGGGGTATGACTTCTTT
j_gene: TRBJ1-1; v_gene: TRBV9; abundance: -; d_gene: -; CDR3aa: CASSVAMDTEAFF; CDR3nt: TGTGCCAGCAGCGTAGCCATGGACACTGAAGCTTTCTTT
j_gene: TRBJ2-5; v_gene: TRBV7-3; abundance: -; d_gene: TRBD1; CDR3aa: CASTLGQGQETQYF; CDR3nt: TGTGCCAGCACATTGGGACAGGGTCAAGAGACCCAGTACTTC
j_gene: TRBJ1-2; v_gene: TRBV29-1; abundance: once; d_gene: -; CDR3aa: CSVEGLDGYTF; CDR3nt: TGCAGCGTTGAAGGATTGGATGGCTACACCTTC
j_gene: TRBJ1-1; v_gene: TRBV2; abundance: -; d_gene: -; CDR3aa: CASGLSRVNTEAFF; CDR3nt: TGTGCCAGCGGCTTAAGCAGGGTGAACACTGAAGCTTTCTTT
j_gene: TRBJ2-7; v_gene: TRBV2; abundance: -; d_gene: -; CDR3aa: CASKISYEQYF; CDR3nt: TGTGCCAGCAAGATCTCCTACGAGCAGTACTTC
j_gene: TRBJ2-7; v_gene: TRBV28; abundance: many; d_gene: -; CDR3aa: CASSFSSYEQYF; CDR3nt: TGTGCCAGCAGCTTTAGCTCCTACGAGCAGTACTTC
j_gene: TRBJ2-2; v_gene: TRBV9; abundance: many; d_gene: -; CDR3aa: CASSVATVGTTGELFF; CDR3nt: TGTGCCAGCAGCGTAGCTACAGTGGGTACCACCGGGGAGCTGTTTTTT
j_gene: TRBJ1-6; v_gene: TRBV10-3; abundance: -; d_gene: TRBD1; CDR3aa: CASTQGQNSPLHF; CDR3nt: TGTGCCAGCACCCAGGGACAGAACTCACCCCTCCACTTT
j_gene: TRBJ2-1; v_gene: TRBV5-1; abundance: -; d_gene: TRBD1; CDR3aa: CASSLGTGLNEQFF; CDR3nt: TGCGCCAGCAGCTTAGGGACAGGGCTGAATGAGCAGTTCTTC
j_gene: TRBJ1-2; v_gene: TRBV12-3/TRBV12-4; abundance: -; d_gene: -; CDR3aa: CASSLGTDYGYTF; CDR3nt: TGTGCCAGCAGCCTTGGGACGGACTATGGCTACACCTTC
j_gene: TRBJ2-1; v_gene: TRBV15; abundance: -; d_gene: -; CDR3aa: CATSRTLGGENEQFF; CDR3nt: TGTGCCACCAGCAGGACCCTAGGAGGGGAGAATGAGCAGTTCTTC
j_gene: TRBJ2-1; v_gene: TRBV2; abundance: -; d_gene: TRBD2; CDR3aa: CASRGGTHYNEQFF; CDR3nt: TGTGCCAGCAGGGGGGGGACGCACTACAATGAGCAGTTCTTC
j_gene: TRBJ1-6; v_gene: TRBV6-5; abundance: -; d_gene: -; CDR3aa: CACSYGVGSPLHF; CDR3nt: TGTGCCTGCAGTTACGGGGTTGGATCACCCCTCCACTTT
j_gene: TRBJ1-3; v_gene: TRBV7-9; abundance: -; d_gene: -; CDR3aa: CASSLAGSGNTIYF; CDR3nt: TGTGCCAGCAGCTTAGCGGGATCTGGAAACACCATATATTTT
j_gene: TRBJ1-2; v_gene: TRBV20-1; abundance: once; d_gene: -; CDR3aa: CSARDATNYGYTF; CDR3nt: TGCAGTGCACGGGACGCAACTAACTATGGCTACACCTTC
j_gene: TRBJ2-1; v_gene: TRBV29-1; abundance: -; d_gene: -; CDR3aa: CSVEGVGGYEGNEQFF; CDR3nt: TGCAGCGTTGAAGGTGTGGGAGGCTATGAGGGAAATGAGCAGTTCTTC
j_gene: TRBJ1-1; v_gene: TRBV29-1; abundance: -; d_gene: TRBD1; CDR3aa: CSARDRGPPPYEAFF; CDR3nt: TGCAGCGCCCGGGACAGGGGCCCTCCCCCGTATGAAGCTTTCTTT
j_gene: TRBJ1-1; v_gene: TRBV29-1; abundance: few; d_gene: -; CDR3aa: CSVGGGNTEAFF; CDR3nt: TGCAGCGTCGGCGGGGGGAACACTGAAGCTTTCTTT
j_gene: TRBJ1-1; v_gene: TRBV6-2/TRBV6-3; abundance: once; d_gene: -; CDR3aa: CASSYLRAGNTEAFF; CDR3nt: TGTGCCAGCAGTTACCTTCGGGCAGGGAACACTGAAGCTTTCTTT
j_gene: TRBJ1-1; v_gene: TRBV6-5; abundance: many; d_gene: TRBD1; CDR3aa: CASSYPRQGANTEAFF; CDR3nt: TGTGCCAGCAGTTACCCAAGACAGGGGGCAAACACTGAAGCTTTCTTT
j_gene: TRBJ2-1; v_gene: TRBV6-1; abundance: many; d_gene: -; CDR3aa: CASSARDLQLDEQFF; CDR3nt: TGTGCCAGCAGTGCCCGGGACTTACAACTGGATGAGCAGTTCTTC
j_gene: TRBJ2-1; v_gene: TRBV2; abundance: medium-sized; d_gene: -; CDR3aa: CASSEEGVSYNEQFF; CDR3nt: TGTGCCAGCAGTGAAGAGGGTGTCTCCTACAATGAGCAGTTCTTC
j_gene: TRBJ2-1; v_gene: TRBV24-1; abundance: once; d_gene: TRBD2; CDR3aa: CATSDGGGNEQFF; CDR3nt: TGTGCCACCAGTGATGGCGGGGGAAATGAGCAGTTCTTC
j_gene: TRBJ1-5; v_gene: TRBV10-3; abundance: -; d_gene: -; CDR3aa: CAISFDRFDQPQHF; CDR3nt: TGTGCCATCAGTTTCGACAGATTCGATCAGCCCCAGCATTTT
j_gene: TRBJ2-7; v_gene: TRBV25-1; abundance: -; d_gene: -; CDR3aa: CASSGVNEQYF; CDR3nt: TGTGCCAGCAGTGGGGTTAACGAGCAGTACTTC
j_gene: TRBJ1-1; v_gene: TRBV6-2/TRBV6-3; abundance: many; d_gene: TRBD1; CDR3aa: CASSYRGGVTGGVDTEAFF; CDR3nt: TGTGCCAGCAGTTACCGGGGTGGGGTTACAGGGGGTGTGGACACTGAAGCTTTCTTT
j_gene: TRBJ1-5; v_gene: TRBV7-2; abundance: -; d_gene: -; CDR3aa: CASSSLNGQPQHF; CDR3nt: TGTGCCAGCAGCTCCCTCAATGGACAGCCCCAGCATTTT
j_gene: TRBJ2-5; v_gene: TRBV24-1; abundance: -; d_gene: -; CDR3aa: CATSDTERETQYF; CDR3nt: TGTGCCACCAGTGATACAGAGCGAGAGACCCAGTACTTC
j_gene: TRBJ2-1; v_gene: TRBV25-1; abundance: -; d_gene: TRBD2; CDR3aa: CASDGTSNEQFF; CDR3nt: TGTGCCAGTGACGGGACTAGCAATGAGCAGTTCTTC
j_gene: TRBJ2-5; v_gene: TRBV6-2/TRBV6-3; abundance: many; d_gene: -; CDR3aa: CASSYWRGVVETQYF; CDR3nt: TGTGCCAGCAGTTATTGGAGAGGGGTGGTCGAGACCCAGTACTTC
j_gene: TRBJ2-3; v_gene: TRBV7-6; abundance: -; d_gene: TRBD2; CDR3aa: CASSLVGTSGGTDTQYF; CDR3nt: TGTGCCAGCAGCTTAGTTGGGACTAGCGGGGGCACAGATACGCAGTATTTT
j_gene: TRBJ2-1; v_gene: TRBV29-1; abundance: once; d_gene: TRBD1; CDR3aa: CSVGQGAGNEQFF; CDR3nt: TGCAGCGTCGGACAGGGGGCCGGCAATGAGCAGTTCTTC
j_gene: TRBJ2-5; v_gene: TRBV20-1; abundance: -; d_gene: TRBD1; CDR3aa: CSAAGGRETQYF; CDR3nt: TGCAGTGCAGCAGGGGGTAGGGAGACCCAGTACTTC
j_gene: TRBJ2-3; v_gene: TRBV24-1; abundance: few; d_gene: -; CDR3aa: CATSLGGGTDTQYF; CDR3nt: TGTGCCACCAGCCTAGGGGGGGGCACAGATACGCAGTATTTT
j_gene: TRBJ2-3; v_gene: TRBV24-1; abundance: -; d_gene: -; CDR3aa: CATSDLWGSKYF; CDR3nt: TGTGCCACCAGTGATTTATGGGGGAGCAAGTATTTT
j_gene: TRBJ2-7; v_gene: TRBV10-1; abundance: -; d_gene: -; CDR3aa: CASSVGSEQYF; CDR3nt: TGCGCCAGCTCGGTAGGTAGCGAGCAGTACTTC
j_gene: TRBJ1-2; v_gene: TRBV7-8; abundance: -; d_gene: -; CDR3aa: CASSIPGTDYGYTF; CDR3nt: TGTGCCAGCAGCATCCCCGGGACGGATTATGGCTACACCTTC
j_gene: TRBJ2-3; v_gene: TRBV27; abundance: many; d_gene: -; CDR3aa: CASSILSADTQYF; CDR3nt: TGTGCCAGCAGTATCCTGAGTGCAGATACGCAGTATTTT
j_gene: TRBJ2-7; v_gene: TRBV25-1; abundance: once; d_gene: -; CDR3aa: CASSSLGGNSYEQYF; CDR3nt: TGTGCCAGCAGTTCCCTGGGTGGTAACTCCTACGAGCAGTACTTC
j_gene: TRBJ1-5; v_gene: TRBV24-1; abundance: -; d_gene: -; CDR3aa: CATSDGDSNQPQHF; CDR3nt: TGTGCCACCAGTGATGGGGATAGCAATCAGCCCCAGCATTTT
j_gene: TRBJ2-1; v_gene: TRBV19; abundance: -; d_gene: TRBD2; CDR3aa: CASSIGAGDYNEQFF; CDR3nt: TGTGCCAGTAGTATTGGAGCGGGGGACTACAATGAGCAGTTCTTC
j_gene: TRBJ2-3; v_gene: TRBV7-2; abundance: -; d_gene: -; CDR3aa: CASSLAPADTQYF; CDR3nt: TGTGCCAGCAGCTTGGCCCCCGCAGATACGCAGTATTTT
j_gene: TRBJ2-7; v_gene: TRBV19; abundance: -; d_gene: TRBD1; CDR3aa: CASSPDREEYEQYF; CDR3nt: TGTGCCAGTAGTCCGGACAGGGAAGAGTACGAGCAGTACTTC
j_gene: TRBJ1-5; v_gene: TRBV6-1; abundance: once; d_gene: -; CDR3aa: CASSAGANNQPQHF; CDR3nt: TGCGCCAGCAGTGCAGGCGCCAACAATCAGCCCCAGCATTTT
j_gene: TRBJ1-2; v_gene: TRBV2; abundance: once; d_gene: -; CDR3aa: CASSEGIRGYGYTF; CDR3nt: TGTGCCAGCAGTGAAGGCATAAGGGGCTATGGCTACACCTTC
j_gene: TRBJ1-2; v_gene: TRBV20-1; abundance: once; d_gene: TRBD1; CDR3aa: CSASGTGESGYTF; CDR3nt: TGCAGTGCTTCCGGGACAGGGGAAAGTGGCTACACCTTC
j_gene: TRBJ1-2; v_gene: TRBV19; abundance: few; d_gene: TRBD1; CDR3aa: CASSNDRGLYYGYTF; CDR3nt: TGTGCCAGTAGCAACGACAGGGGTTTATACTATGGCTACACCTTC
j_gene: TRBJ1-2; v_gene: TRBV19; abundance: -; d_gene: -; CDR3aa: CASSIAGHSSYGYTF; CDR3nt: TGTGCCAGTAGTATAGCCGGGCATTCCAGCTATGGCTACACCTTC
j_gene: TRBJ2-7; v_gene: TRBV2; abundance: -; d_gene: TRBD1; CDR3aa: CAIRGQGNMYEQYF; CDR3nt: TGTGCCATCCGGGGACAGGGGAACATGTACGAGCAGTACTTC